This TCR beta chain was sequenced for a study of T cell changes during pregnancy in multiple sclerosis. This CDR3 spans 14 amino acids. From germline, CDR1 is SQVTM and CDR2 ANQGSEA. V was cut by 2 bases and J by 6 bases, with 17 bases left in between. Using immunoSEQ multiplex PCR, the repertoire was profiled, and TCRdb retains in-frame clones only, with some absent. The sample has tens of thousands of clones; around 89% are singletons. This chain uses TRBV29-1 with TRBJ2-7; D might be TRBD2 (6 bases). The source was CD4+ T cells from peripheral blood mononuclear cells, collected in the first trimester of pregnancy. The sequence derives from a female donor with multiple sclerosis, enrolled in a pregnancy study. For the CDR3, the DNA is TGCAGCGTTGAACCCCTTGGACTAAAAGGCGAGCAGTACTTC. This sequence encodes CSVEPLGLKGEQYF.